This is a list of T cell receptor beta chains from one sample in a study of PD-1 blockade in classical Hodgkin lymphoma. Profiled with immunoSEQ multiplex PCR; TCRdb holds only in-frame clones, not every one. The data hold more than 3,000 clones, with roughly 84% observed a single time. The sequenced sample was CD4+ T cells from blood. All receptors come from a human donor with classical Hodgkin lymphoma. Each CDR3 is given with its conserved first and last residue. The D gene is left open where the match is weak. Size is stated for part of the rows, as once, few or many counts, or as a class when the clone is expanded.

V	D	J	length	size	CDR3	DNA
TRBV28	TRBD2	TRBJ2-2	19	once	CASSLLASGRGRDTGELFF	TGTGCCAGCAGTTTGCTGGCTAGCGGGAGGGGCCGGGACACCGGGGAGCTGTTTTTT
TRBV7-3	TRBD2	TRBJ2-1	14	NA	CASSSSGAGNEQFF	TGTGCCAGCAGCTCCTCGGGAGCGGGGAATGAGCAGTTCTTC
TRBV2	TRBD2	TRBJ2-3	14	once	CASKVEIAGDTQYF	TGTGCCAGCAAGGTGGAGATAGCGGGGGATACGCAGTATTTT
TRBV5-4	NA	TRBJ2-7	15	NA	CASSFGTTSSYEQYF	TGTGCCAGCAGCTTTGGGACAACCAGCTCCTACGAGCAGTACTTC
TRBV7-9	TRBD1	TRBJ2-5	16	NA	CASSLGWAGGQETQYF	TGTGCCAGCAGCTTAGGTTGGGCAGGGGGCCAAGAGACCCAGTACTTC
TRBV5-1	TRBD2	TRBJ2-7	20	NA	CASSPGGWLAGAPTAYEQYF	TGCGCCAGCAGCCCGGGGGGGTGGCTAGCGGGAGCCCCAACGGCATACGAGCAGTACTTC
TRBV2	NA	TRBJ2-7	15	NA	CASSEDRDYSHEQYF	TGTGCCAGCAGTGAAGACAGAGACTATTCGCACGAGCAGTACTTC
TRBV10-3	TRBD1	TRBJ1-1	13	NA	CAISESRDSPAFF	TGTGCCATCAGTGAGTCGAGGGACAGCCCGGCTTTCTTT
TRBV30	NA	TRBJ2-3	11	NA	CAWGVGDTQYF	TGTGCCTGGGGGGTGGGGGATACGCAGTATTTT
TRBV5-1	NA	TRBJ2-1	14	NA	CASSLGSSYNEQFF	TGCGCCAGCAGCTTGGGAAGCTCCTACAATGAGCAGTTCTTC
TRBV5-1	NA	TRBJ2-7	15	NA	CASSLLGQSTYEQYF	TGCGCCAGCAGCTTGCTGGGTCAGAGCACCTACGAGCAGTACTTC